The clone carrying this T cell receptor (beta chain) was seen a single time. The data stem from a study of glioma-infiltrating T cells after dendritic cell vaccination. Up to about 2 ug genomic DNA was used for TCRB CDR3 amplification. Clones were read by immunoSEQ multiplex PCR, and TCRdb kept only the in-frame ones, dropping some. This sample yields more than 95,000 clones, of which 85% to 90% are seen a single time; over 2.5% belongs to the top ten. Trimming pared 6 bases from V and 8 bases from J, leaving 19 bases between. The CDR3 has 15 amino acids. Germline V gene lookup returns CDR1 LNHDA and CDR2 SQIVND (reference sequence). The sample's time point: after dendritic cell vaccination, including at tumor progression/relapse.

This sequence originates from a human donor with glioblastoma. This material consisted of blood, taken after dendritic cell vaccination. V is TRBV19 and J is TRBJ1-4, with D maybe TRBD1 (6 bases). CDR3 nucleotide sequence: TGTGCCAGTAGGGCTACGGGACACCAGGTAGAAAAACTGTTTTTT. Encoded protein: CASRATGHQVEKLFF.